Detailed here is one T cell receptor beta chain. Its matching antigen is unknown. The CDR3 runs 16 residues. The germline gives CDR1 SEHNR, CDR2 FQNEAQ (reference sequence). The junction had 5 bases not matched to a gene; V was cut back by 5 bases and J by 1 base. CD45RO-negative CD8 cells positively selected for CCR7 made up the naive population, which excluded terminally differentiated effector memory CD45RA+ cells. The study drew its donors from healthy HIV-negative adults without recent acute infections or vaccinations. The repertoire was sequenced with immunoSEQ multiplex PCR; TCRdb's copy has only in-frame clones and lacks some. The sample carries fewer than 1 million clones, 96% recorded once. The data were obtained in a study of shared clonotypes between healthy human individuals. Study overall: A donor's plate count was three for CD4 naive and three for CD4 memory; CD8 naive had two and CD8 memory one. Overall study results and limits: Around 4.9% of naive CD4 clonotypes were shared across a handful of donors. Among donors, clonotype sharing was expected to be affected by sequencing depth.

V and J are TRBV7-9 and TRBJ2-1; 10 positions agree with TRBD2. Input material: naive CD8+ T cells sorted from blood. The source is a man aged 30 to 39 in good health. The CDR3 bases are TGTGCCAGCAGCGGAGGGACTAGCGCGTCCTACAATGAGCAGTTCTTC. It codes for CASSGGTSASYNEQFF.